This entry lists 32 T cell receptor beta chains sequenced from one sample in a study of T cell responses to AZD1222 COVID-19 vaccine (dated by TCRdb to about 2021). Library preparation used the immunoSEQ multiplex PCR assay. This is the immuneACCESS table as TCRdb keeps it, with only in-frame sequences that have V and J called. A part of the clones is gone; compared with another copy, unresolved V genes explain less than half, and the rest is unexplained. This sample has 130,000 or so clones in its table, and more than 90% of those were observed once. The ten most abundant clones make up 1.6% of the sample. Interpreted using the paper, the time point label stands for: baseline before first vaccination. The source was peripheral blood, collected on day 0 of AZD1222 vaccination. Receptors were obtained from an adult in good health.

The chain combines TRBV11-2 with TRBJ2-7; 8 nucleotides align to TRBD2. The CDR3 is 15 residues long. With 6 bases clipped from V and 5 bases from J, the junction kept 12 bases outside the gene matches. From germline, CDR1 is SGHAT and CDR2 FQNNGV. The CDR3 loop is CASSFLASGGNEQYF. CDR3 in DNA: TGTGCCAGCAGTTTCCTGGCGAGCGGGGGAAACGAGCAGTACTTC.

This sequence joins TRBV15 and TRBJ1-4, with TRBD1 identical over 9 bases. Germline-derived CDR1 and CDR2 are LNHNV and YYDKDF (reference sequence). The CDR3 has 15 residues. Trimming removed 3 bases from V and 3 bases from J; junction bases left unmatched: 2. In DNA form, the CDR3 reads TGTGCCACCAGCAGGGGGGACAGGGCTAATGAAAAACTGTTTTTT. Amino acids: CATSRGDRANEKLFF.

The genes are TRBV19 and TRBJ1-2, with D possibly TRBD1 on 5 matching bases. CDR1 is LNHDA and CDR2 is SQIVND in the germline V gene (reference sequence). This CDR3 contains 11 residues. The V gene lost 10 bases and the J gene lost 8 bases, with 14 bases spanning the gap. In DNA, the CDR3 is TGTGCCATCATCGGGGGTCGAGGCTACACCTTC. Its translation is CAIIGGRGYTF.

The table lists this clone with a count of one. The CDR3 reads CASRTGLAGYNEQFF. CDR3 nucleotide sequence: TGTGCCAGCAGAACCGGACTAGCGGGTTACAATGAGCAGTTCTTC. The rearrangement links TRBV4-2 to TRBJ2-1; 11 bases are a match to TRBD2. This CDR3 has 15 residues. The ends lost 6 bases at V and 4 bases at J; junction bases unmatched: 5. Germline lookup yields CDR1 LGHNA and CDR2 YNFKEQ.

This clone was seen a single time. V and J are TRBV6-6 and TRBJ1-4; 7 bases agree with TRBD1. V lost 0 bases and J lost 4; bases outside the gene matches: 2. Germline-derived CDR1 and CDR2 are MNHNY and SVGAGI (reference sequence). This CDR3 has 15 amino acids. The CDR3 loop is CASSYSRQGNEKLFF. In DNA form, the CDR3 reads TGTGCCAGCAGTTACTCTCGACAGGGTAATGAAAAACTGTTTTTT.

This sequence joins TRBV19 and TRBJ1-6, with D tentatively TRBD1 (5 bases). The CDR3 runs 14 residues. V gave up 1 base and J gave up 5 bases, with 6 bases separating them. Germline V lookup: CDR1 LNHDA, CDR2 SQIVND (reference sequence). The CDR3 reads CASSIGGDNSPLHF. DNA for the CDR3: TGTGCCAGTAGTATAGGAGGGGATAATTCACCCCTCCACTTT. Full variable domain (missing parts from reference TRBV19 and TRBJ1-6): DGGITQSPKYLFRKEGQNVTLSCEQNLNHDAMYWYRQDPGQGLRLIYYSQIVNDFQKGDIAEGYSVSREKKESFPLTVTSAQKNPTAFYLCASSIGGDNSPLHFGNGTRLTVT.

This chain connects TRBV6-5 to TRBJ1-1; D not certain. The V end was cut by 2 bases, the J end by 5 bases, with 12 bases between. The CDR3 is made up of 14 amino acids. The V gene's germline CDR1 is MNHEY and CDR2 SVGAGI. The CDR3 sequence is CASSYDPATTEAFF. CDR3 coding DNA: TGTGCCAGCAGTTACGACCCAGCAACAACTGAAGCTTTCTTT.

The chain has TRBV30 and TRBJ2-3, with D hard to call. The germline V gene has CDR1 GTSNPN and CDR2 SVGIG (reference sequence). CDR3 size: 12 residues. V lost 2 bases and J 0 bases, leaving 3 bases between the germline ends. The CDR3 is CAWSPSTDTQYF. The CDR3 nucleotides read TGTGCCTGGAGTCCAAGCACAGATACGCAGTATTTT.

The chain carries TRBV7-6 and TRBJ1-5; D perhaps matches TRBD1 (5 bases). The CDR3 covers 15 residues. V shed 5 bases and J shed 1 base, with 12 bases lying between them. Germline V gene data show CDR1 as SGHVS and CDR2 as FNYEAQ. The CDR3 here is CASSPLGGSNQPQHF. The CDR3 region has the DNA TGTGCCAGCAGCCCCCTTGGGGGAAGCAATCAGCCCCAGCATTTT.

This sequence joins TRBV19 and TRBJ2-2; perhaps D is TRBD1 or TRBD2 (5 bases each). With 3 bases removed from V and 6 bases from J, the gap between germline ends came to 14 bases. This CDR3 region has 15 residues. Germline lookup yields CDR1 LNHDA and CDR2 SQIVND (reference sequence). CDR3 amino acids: CASSIMGERAGELFF. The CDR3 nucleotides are TGTGCCAGTAGTATCATGGGGGAGAGGGCCGGGGAGCTGTTTTTT.

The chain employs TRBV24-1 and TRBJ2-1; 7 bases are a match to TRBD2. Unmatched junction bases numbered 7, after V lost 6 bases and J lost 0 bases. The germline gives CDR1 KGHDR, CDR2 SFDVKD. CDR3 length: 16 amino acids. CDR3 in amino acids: CATSTPGGSSYNEQFF. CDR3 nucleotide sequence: TGTGCCACCAGTACCCCTGGCGGGAGCTCCTACAATGAGCAGTTCTTC.

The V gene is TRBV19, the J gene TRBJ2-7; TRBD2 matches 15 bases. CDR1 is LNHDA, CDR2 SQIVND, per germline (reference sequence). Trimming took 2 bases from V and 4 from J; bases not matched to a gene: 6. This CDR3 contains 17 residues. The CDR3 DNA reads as TGTGCCAGTAGTATAAGCCACGGACTAGCGGGAGGGTACGAGCAGTACTTC. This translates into CASSISHGLAGGYEQYF.

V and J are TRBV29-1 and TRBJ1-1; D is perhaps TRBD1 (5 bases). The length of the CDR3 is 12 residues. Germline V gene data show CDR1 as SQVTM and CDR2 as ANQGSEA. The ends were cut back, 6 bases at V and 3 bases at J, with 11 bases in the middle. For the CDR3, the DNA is TGCAGCGTCCGACAGACCGACACTGAAGCTTTCTTT. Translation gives CSVRQTDTEAFF.

In DNA form, the CDR3 reads TGTGCCAGCTCTCCAGGGGTATATAATTCACCCCTCCACTTT. It codes for CASSPGVYNSPLHF. V gene TRBV18 combines with J gene TRBJ1-6; weak D call: TRBD1 (6 bases). V gave up 6 bases and J gave up 4 bases, with 10 bases separating them. CDR3 length equals 14 residues. Per germline, CDR1 KGHSH and CDR2 LQKENI.

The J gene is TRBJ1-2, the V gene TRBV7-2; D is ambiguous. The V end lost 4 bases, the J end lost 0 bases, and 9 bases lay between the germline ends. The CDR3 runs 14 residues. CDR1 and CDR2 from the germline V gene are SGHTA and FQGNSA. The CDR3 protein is CASSYPGANYGYTF. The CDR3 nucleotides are TGTGCCAGCAGCTACCCCGGAGCTAACTATGGCTACACCTTC.

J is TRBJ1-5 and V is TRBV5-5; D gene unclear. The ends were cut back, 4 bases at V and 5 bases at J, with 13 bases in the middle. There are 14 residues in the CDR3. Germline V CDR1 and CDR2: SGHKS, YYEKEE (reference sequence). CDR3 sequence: CASSAGSGHQPQHF. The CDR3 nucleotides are TGTGCCAGCAGCGCCGGGTCTGGCCATCAGCCCCAGCATTTT. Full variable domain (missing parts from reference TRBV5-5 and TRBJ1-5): DAGVTQSPTHLIKTRGQQVTLRCSPISGHKSVSWYQQVLGQGPQFIFQYYEKEERGRGNFPDRFSARQFPNYSSELNVNALLLGDSALYLCASSAGSGHQPQHFGDGTRLSIL.

CDR3 sequence reads: CASSPTTNYGYTF. CDR3 DNA sequence: TGTGCCAGCAGTCCAACGACTAACTATGGCTACACCTTC. V and J are TRBV27 and TRBJ1-2; D call uncertain. The CDR3 has 13 amino acids. Between the trimmed V and J ends, which lost 5 bases and 0 bases, there was a span of 7 bases. The germline V gene encodes CDR1 MNHEY and CDR2 SMNVEV (reference sequence).

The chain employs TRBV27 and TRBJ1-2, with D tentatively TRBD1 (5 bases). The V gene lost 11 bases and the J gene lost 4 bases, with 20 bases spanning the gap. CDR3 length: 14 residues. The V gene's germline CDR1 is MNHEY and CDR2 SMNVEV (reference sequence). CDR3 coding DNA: TGTGCCTTGAAGAGGGGCAGGGAAACCTATGGCTACACCTTC. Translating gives CALKRGRETYGYTF.

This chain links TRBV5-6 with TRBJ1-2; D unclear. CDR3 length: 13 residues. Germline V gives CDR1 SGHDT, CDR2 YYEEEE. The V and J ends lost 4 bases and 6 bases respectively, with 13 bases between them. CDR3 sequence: CASSLGRYHGYTF. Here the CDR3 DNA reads TGTGCCAGCAGCCTGGGCAGATACCATGGCTACACCTTC.

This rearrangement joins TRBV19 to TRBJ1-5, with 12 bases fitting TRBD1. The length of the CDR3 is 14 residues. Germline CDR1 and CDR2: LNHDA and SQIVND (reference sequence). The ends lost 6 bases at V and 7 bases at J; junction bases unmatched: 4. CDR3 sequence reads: CASSGTGGLQPQHF. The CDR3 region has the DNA TGTGCCAGTAGCGGGACAGGGGGCCTACAGCCCCAGCATTTT.

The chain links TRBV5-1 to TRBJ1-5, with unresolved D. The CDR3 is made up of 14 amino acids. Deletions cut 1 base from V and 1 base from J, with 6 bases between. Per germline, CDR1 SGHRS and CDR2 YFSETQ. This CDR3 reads CASSLKGSNQPQHF. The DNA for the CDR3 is TGCGCCAGCAGCTTGAAGGGAAGCAATCAGCCCCAGCATTTT.

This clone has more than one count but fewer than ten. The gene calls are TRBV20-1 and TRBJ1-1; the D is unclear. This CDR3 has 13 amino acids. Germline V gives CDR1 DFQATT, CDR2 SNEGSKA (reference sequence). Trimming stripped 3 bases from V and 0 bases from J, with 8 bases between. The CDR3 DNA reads TGCAGTGCTAGTATGGGGTTGAACACTGAAGCTTTCTTT. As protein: CSASMGLNTEAFF.

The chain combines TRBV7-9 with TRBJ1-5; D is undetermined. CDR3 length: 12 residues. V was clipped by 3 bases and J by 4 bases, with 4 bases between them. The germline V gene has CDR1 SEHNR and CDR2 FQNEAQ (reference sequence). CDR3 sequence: CASSFRNQPQHF. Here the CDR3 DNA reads TGTGCCAGCAGCTTTAGAAATCAGCCCCAGCATTTT.

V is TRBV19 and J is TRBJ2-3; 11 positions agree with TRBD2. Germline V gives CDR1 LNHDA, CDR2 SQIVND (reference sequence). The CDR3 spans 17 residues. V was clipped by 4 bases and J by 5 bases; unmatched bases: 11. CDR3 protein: CASSTLLAGVGGDTQYF. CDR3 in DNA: TGTGCCAGTAGTACCCTACTAGCGGGGGTGGGTGGAGATACGCAGTATTTT.

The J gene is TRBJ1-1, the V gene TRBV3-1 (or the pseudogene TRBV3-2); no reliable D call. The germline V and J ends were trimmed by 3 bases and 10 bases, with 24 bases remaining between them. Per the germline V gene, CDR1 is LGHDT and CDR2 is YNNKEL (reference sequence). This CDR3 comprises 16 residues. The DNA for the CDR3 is TGTGCCAGCAGCCAGGTCCATGCAGCCAGGCCGGTAGGAGCTTTCTTT. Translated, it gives CASSQVHAARPVGAFF.

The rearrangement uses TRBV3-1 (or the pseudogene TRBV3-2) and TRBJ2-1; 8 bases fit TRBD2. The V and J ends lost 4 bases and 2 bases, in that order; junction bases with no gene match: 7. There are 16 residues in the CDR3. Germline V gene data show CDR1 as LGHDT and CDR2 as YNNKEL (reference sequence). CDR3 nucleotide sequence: TGTGCCAGCAGCCCGACGGGGGGGCCTACCTACAATGAGCAGTTCTTC. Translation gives CASSPTGGPTYNEQFF.

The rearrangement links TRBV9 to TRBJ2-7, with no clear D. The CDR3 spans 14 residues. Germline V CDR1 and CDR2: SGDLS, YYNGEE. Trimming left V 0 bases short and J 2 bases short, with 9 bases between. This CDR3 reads CASSVEDGPYEQYF. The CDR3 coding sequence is TGTGCCAGCAGCGTAGAGGACGGCCCCTACGAGCAGTACTTC.

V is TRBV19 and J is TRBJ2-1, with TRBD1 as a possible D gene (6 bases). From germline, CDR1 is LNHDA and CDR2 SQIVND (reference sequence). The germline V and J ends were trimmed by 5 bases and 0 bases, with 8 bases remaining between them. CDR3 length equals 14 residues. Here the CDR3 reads CASSQGSSYNEQFF. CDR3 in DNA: TGTGCCAGTAGTCAGGGGAGCTCCTACAATGAGCAGTTCTTC.

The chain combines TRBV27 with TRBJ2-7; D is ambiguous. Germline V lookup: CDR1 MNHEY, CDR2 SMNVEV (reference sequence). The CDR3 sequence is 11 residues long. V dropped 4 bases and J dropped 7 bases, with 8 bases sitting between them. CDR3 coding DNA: TGTGCCAGCAGTTCGGCTCATGAGCAGTACTTC. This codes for CASSSAHEQYF.

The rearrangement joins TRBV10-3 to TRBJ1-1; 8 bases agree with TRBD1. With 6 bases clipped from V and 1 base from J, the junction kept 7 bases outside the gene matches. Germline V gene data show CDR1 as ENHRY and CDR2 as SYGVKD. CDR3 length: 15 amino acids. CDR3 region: CAIREDRVKNTEAFF. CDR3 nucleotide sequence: TGTGCCATCAGGGAGGACAGGGTGAAGAACACTGAAGCTTTCTTT.

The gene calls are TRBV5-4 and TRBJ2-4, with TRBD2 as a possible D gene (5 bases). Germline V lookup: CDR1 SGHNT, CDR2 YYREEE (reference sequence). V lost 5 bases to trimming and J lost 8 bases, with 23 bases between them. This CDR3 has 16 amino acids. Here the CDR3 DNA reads TGTGCCAGCAGTCCGGGCGGGTTGGGAAAGGAGGACATTCAGTACTTC. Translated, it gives CASSPGGLGKEDIQYF.

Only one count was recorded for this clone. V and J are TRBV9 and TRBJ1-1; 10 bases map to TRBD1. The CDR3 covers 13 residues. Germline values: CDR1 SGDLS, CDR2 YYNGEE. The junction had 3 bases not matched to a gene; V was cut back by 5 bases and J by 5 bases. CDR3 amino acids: CASRGQGGTEAFF. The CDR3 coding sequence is TGTGCCAGCAGAGGACAGGGGGGAACTGAAGCTTTCTTT. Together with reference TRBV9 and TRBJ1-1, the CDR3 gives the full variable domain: DSGVTQTPKHLITATGQRVTLRCSPRSGDLSVYWYQQSLDQGLQFLIQYYNGEERAKGNILERFSAQQFPDLHSELNLSSLELGDSALYFCASRGQGGTEAFFGQGTRLTVV.